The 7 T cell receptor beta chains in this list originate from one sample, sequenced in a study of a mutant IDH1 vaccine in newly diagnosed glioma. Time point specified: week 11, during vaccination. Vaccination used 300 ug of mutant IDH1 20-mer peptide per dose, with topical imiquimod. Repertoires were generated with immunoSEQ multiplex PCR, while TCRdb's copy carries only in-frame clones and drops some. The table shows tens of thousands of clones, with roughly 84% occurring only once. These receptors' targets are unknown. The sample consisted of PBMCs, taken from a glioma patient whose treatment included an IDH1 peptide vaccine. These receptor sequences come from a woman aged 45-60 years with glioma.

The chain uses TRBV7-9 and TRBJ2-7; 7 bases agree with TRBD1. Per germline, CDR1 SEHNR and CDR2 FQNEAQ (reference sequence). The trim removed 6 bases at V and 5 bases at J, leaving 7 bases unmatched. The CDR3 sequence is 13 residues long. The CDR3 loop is CASRVTGIHEQYF. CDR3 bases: TGTGCCAGCAGAGTGACAGGGATCCACGAGCAGTACTTC.

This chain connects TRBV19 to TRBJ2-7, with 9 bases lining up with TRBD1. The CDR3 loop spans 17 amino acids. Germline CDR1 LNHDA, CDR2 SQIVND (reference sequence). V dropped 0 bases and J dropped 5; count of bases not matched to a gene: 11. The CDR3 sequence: CASSIDLLGQGGDEQYF. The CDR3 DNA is TGTGCCAGTAGTATAGATCTACTGGGACAGGGAGGGGACGAGCAGTACTTC.

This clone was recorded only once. CDR3 loop: CASSPGQGIYYEQYF. CDR3 coding DNA: TGTGCCAGCAGCCCCGGACAGGGCATATACTACGAGCAGTACTTC. The V call is TRBV7-2, the J call TRBJ2-7; 8 nucleotides agree with TRBD1. Germline loops: CDR1 SGHTA, CDR2 FQGNSA. This CDR3 has 15 residues. Germline trimming cut 5 bases from V and 3 bases from J; bases unmatched to any gene: 9.

CDR3 in amino acids: CASSLPDRGRTEAFF. The CDR3 DNA sequence: TGTGCCAGCAGTTTACCGGACAGGGGTCGGACTGAAGCTTTCTTT. The J gene is TRBJ1-1, the V gene TRBV28; 9 nucleotides line up with TRBD1. The CDR3 extends over 15 amino acids. The germline CDR1 and CDR2 sequences are MDHEN and SYDVKM. With 2 bases clipped from V and 5 bases from J, the junction kept 6 bases outside the gene matches. The full variable domain, in which reference TRBV28 and TRBJ1-1 provide the parts outside the CDR3, is DVKVTQSSRYLVKRTGEKVFLECVQDMDHENMFWYRQDPGLGLRLIYFSYDVKMKEKGDIPEGYSVSREKKERFSLILESASTNQTSMYLCASSLPDRGRTEAFFGQGTRLTVV.

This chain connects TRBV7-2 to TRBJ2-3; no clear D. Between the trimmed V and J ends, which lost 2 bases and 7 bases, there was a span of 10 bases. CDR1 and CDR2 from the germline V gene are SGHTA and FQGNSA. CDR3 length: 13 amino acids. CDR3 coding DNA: TGTGCCAGCAGCTTAAGTCGAAGGAATACGCAGTATTTT. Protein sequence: CASSLSRRNTQYF.

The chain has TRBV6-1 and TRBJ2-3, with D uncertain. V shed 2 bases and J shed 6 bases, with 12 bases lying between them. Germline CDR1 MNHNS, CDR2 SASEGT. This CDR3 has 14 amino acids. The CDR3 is CASSETLIIDTQYF. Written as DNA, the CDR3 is TGTGCCAGCAGTGAAACTCTAATCATTGATACGCAGTATTTT.

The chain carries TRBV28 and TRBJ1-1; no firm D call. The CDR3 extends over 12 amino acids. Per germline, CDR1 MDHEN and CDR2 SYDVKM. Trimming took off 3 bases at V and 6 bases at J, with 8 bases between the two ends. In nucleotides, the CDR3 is TGTGCCAGCAGTTTTCGTGGGGCTGAAGCTTTCTTT. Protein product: CASSFRGAEAFF.